This T cell receptor beta chain was obtained from a study of CD8+ T cells in alopecia areata. The treatment was: oral pan-JAK inhibitor, 5-10 mg twice daily. CDR1 and CDR2 from the germline V gene are SGHDT and YYEEEE. Trimming took 3 bases from V and 8 from J, leaving 11 bases between them. The CDR3 consists of 13 residues. This clone was observed a handful of times. Sequencing templates came from extracted RNA that was reverse transcribed into cDNA. Only in-frame clones appear in the TCRdb table, and some are missing; sequencing was by immunoSEQ multiplex PCR. Among fewer than 250,000 clones listed, 43% were seen once.

The receptor was isolated from a human donor with alopecia areata. Material: CD4+ T cells sorted from blood, obtained at approximately week 36, from a patient treated with tofacitinib. V usage is TRBV5-6 and J usage is TRBJ2-2; a weak D match, TRBD2 (6 bases). CDR3 DNA: TGTGCCAGCAGCTGGGGACTCTCTGGGGAGCTGTTTTTT. Protein: CASSWGLSGELFF.